A selection of T cell receptor beta chains follows, all from one sample in a study of beta chain features in type 1 diabetes. Assay: immunoSEQ multiplex PCR; the TCRdb copy retains only in-frame clones and omits some. The sample has over 150,000 clones; 10% are singletons. Sequencing was done on a sample of central memory CD4+ T cells from blood. The receptors were sampled from a man younger than 40 with type 1 diabetes. The CDR3 runs from the conserved cysteine through the conserved F or W. The order of the fields is clone size, D gene, V gene, J gene, CDR3 DNA, CDR3 protein. The D gene is left open where the match is weak. The listing skips clone size in some rows; elsewhere it reads once, few, many or a size class.

size: many; D: NA; V: TRBV28; J: TRBJ2-5; DNA: TGTGCCAGCAGTTTACCCGACAGCAACCAAGAGACCCAGTACTTC; CDR3: CASSLPDSNQETQYF
size: few; D: NA; V: TRBV6-4; J: TRBJ1-2; DNA: TGTGCCAGCAGTGACGGTATTAAGGCAGGTCCCTTC; CDR3: CASSDGIKAGPF
size: few; D: TRBD2; V: TRBV29-1; J: TRBJ2-3; DNA: TGCAGCGTTTTTAGCGGGCTTGATTGGGGCACAGATACGCAGTATTTT; CDR3: CSVFSGLDWGTDTQYF
size: few; D: NA; V: TRBV5-6; J: TRBJ2-7; DNA: TGTGCCAGCAGCTTACAGGGTTTGCTCTCCTACGAGCAGTACTTC; CDR3: CASSLQGLLSYEQYF
size: many; D: TRBD1; V: TRBV28; J: TRBJ2-4; DNA: TGTGCCAGCAGTTCCCCTCAGGGGGTGCTCATTCAGTACTTC; CDR3: CASSSPQGVLIQYF
size: NA; D: NA; V: TRBV9; J: TRBJ2-2; DNA: TGTGCCAGCAGCGTAGGAGCGGACCGATTTACCGGGGAGCTGTTTTTT; CDR3: CASSVGADRFTGELFF
size: NA; D: TRBD2; V: TRBV14; J: TRBJ2-3; DNA: TGTGCCAGCAGCCGGATACTAGCGGGTAGCACAGATACGCAGTATTTT; CDR3: CASSRILAGSTDTQYF
size: NA; D: TRBD1; V: TRBV29-1; J: TRBJ2-7; DNA: TGCAGCGTGGAGAGGTTTCTGCAGGGGGCCCACGAGCAGTACTTC; CDR3: CSVERFLQGAHEQYF
size: few; D: TRBD2; V: TRBV7-8; J: TRBJ2-7; DNA: TGTGCCAGCAGCCGAGGAGTCGGGACTAGCGGCTACGAGCAGTACTTC; CDR3: CASSRGVGTSGYEQYF
size: few; D: NA; V: TRBV7-2; J: TRBJ1-5; DNA: TGTGCCAGCAGCTTATTACATAGCAATCAGCCCCAGCATTTT; CDR3: CASSLLHSNQPQHF
size: few; D: NA; V: TRBV18; J: TRBJ2-1; DNA: TGTGCCAGCTCATCCTCCCCCCCGAGTGGGGTAGGGGTTTACAATGAGCAGTTCTTC; CDR3: CASSSSPPSGVGVYNEQFF
size: few; D: NA; V: TRBV7-7; J: TRBJ2-2; DNA: TGTGCCAGCAGCTACTTAACGACCGGGGAGCTGTTTTTT; CDR3: CASSYLTTGELFF
size: few; D: TRBD2; V: TRBV5-1; J: TRBJ2-1; DNA: TGCGCCAGCAGCTCCACATCTAGCGGACATTACAATGAGCAGTTCTTC; CDR3: CASSSTSSGHYNEQFF